This T cell receptor beta chain is from a study of identical twins' blood T cells. MiXCR was run by TCRdb on the 5' RACE reads, yielding one entry per CDR3 protein. This table has a few hundred thousand distinct CDR3 sequences, about 28% appearing once. CDR1 and CDR2 (germline): DFQATT, SNEGSKA (reference sequence). Trimming cost V 1 base and J 4 bases, with 6 bases left between them. This CDR3 region has 12 residues. This clonotype appeared a few times. This receptor was obtained from a woman aged 18 to 50 in good health. The sample taken for sequencing was PBMCs. V usage is TRBV20-1 and J usage is TRBJ2-3; no definite D call. The CDR3 reads CSARALADTQYF. CDR3 nucleotide sequence: TGCAGTGCTAGAGCCCTTGCAGATACGCAGTATTTT.